One and the same sample provided the 20 T cell receptor beta chains below, sequenced in a study of blood T cell repertoires in COVID-19. This table comes from immunoSEQ multiplex PCR, and its TCRdb copy is limited to in-frame clones, with some not included. The sample lists roughly 30,000 clones; over 75% were seen once. Sample: peripheral blood. Source of these receptors: a human donor in a cohort sampled during active COVID-19.

The rearrangement uses TRBV11-2 and TRBJ2-7; D is possibly TRBD1 (5 bases). Germline lookup yields CDR1 SGHAT and CDR2 FQNNGV. V was shortened by 5 bases and J by 6 bases, with 17 bases between the two germline ends. There are 14 residues in the CDR3. The CDR3 is CASSVRQGRGEQYF. The DNA of the CDR3 is TGTGCCAGCAGCGTTCGCCAGGGTAGGGGCGAGCAGTACTTC.

The chain combines TRBV6-5 with TRBJ1-1; 7 nucleotides align to TRBD1. The CDR3 runs to 14 residues. V dropped 4 bases and J dropped 3; count of bases not matched to a gene: 5. Germline CDR1 MNHEY, CDR2 SVGAGI. DNA for the CDR3: TGTGCCAGCAGTTCAGGGGGATGGGACACTGAAGCTTTCTTT. Translating gives CASSSGGWDTEAFF.

This chain joins TRBV7-9 and TRBJ2-5; TRBD1 agrees at 7 bases. Germline V gene sequence: CDR1 SEHNR, CDR2 FQNEAQ (reference sequence). V lost 1 base and J lost 5; bases outside the gene matches: 4. CDR3 length equals 14 residues. For the CDR3, the DNA is TGTGCCAGCAGCTTAGTAGGGACAGTCGAGACCCAGTACTTC. Protein: CASSLVGTVETQYF. The full variable domain, rest sourced from reference TRBV7-9 and TRBJ2-5, is DTGVSQNPRHKITKRGQNVTFRCDPISEHNRLYWYRQTLGQGPEFLTYFQNEAQLEKSRLLSDRFSAERPKGSFSTLEIQRTEQGDSAMYLCASSLVGTVETQYFGPGTRLLVL.

The table lists this clone with a few counts. The rearrangement joins TRBV3-1 (or the pseudogene TRBV3-2) to TRBJ2-3, with a tentative D call TRBD2 (5 bases). Trimming cost V 4 bases and J 2 bases, with 16 bases left between them. CDR1 and CDR2 (germline): LGHDT, YNNKEL (reference sequence). CDR3 length: 16 residues. This CDR3 reads CASSRHQGGHTDTQYF. The CDR3 nucleotides read TGTGCCAGCAGCCGACACCAAGGCGGGCACACAGATACGCAGTATTTT.

This chain uses TRBV2 with TRBJ2-5; weak D call: TRBD2 (6 bases). Germline values: CDR1 SNHLY, CDR2 FYNNEI. V was pared by 11 bases and J by 0 bases, with 10 bases between. The CDR3 sequence is 12 residues long. This CDR3 is CAGRDYQETQYF. DNA for the CDR3: TGTGCCGGCCGGGACTACCAAGAGACCCAGTACTTC.

The chain joins TRBV5-6 to TRBJ2-7; 7 bases align to TRBD2. With V trimmed by 5 bases and J by 2 bases, 4 bases remained unmatched. The CDR3 spans 13 residues. CDR1 is SGHDT and CDR2 is YYEEEE in the germline V gene. CDR3 sequence (DNA): TGTGCCAGCAGGCGGGGGAGTACCTACGAGCAGTACTTC. This codes for CASRRGSTYEQYF.

The chain combines TRBV5-1 with TRBJ1-1, with D maybe TRBD1 (5 bases). V gave up 4 bases and J gave up 1 base, with 11 bases separating them. This CDR3 spans 14 amino acids. Germline CDR1 and CDR2: SGHRS and YFSETQ. DNA of the CDR3: TGCGCCAGCAGCCCCAGACAGACGAACACTGAAGCTTTCTTT. This codes for CASSPRQTNTEAFF.

In the case of this clone: A read error may account for a junction end that differs from germline. The chain recombines TRBV6-2 or TRBV6-3 with TRBJ2-7; 11 bases map to TRBD1. The CDR3 totals 11 residues. From germline, CDR1 is MNHEY and CDR2 SVGEGT. CDR3 bases: TGTGCCAGCAGTACCCGGGACAGGGGGTCATTC. It encodes CASSTRDRGSF.

The chain combines TRBV30 with TRBJ1-1; the D is unclear. V was clipped by 3 bases and J by 3 bases, with 17 bases between them. Germline loops: CDR1 GTSNPN, CDR2 SVGIG (reference sequence). CDR3 length: 15 residues. CDR3 nucleotides: TGTGCCTGGAGGGGCTGGAGCGGCAGCTACACTGAAGCTTTCTTT. Residues: CAWRGWSGSYTEAFF.

This chain connects TRBV6-6 to TRBJ2-5; perhaps TRBD1 as D (6 bases). V lost 5 bases to trimming and J lost 2 bases, with 12 bases between them. The germline gives CDR1 MNHNY, CDR2 SVGAGI (reference sequence). The CDR3 runs 14 residues. CDR3 protein: CASSPDRLQETQYF. CDR3 bases: TGTGCCAGCAGTCCTGACAGGCTTCAAGAGACCCAGTACTTC.

The V call is TRBV4-3, the J call TRBJ1-2; 10 bases are a match to TRBD1. V shed 0 bases and J 5 bases; nucleotides not matched to a gene: 6. CDR1 is LGHNA, CDR2 YSLEER, per germline. This CDR3 has 16 amino acids. CDR3 region: CASSQDRDRGGYGYTF. DNA of the CDR3: TGCGCCAGCAGCCAAGATAGGGACAGGGGAGGGTATGGCTACACCTTC.

This chain links TRBV11-1 with TRBJ1-2, with D unresolved. Germline CDR1 and CDR2: SGHAT and FQDESV (reference sequence). Trimming removed 5 bases at V and 6 bases at J, with 16 bases between. The CDR3 extends over 14 amino acids. CDR3 region: CASSPGFLGDGYTF. The DNA for the CDR3 is TGTGCCAGCAGCCCCGGGTTCCTCGGCGATGGCTACACCTTC.

This clone was observed once. V is TRBV28 and J is TRBJ2-2; 9 bases map to TRBD1. The ends lost 6 bases at V and 1 base at J; junction bases unmatched: 3. This CDR3 has 15 residues. Germline V gives CDR1 MDHEN, CDR2 SYDVKM. CDR3: CASRWGQGNTGELFF. CDR3 coding DNA: TGTGCCAGCAGGTGGGGACAGGGGAACACCGGGGAGCTGTTTTTT.

The gene calls are TRBV4-1 and TRBJ2-2; D call uncertain. Trimming took 1 base from V and 4 from J, leaving 10 bases between them. The CDR3 loop spans 15 amino acids. The germline V gene encodes CDR1 MGHRA and CDR2 YSYEKL. The CDR3 bases are TGCGCCAGCAGCCAAGTTGCGCCCGGCACCGGGGAGCTGTTTTTT. Translation: CASSQVAPGTGELFF.

This chain links TRBV15 with TRBJ2-7; TRBD1 is a possible D gene (6 bases). CDR1 and CDR2 from the germline V gene are LNHNV and YYDKDF (reference sequence). Trimming left V 5 bases short and J 0 bases short, with 14 bases between. The CDR3 is made up of 15 amino acids. CDR3 amino acids: CATSPSRDTSYEQYF. For the CDR3, the DNA is TGTGCCACCAGCCCCTCCCGGGACACCTCCTACGAGCAGTACTTC.

This sequence joins TRBV7-6 and TRBJ2-3; TRBD1 might be the D (6 bases). The ends were cut back, 3 bases at V and 8 bases at J, with 15 bases in the middle. The germline V gene encodes CDR1 SGHVS and CDR2 FNYEAQ. The CDR3 consists of 14 residues. The CDR3 is CASSLGHLLPTQYF. The CDR3 DNA reads TGTGCCAGCAGCTTGGGACACCTGCTACCTACGCAGTATTTT.

The chain is built from TRBV5-1 and TRBJ1-2, with 10 bases lining up with TRBD1. The CDR3 is made up of 13 amino acids. Trimming took 4 bases from V and 8 from J; bases not matched to a gene: 5. The germline CDR1 and CDR2 sequences are SGHRS and YFSETQ. The DNA of the CDR3 is TGCGCCAGCAGCCCAGGGACAGGGGTCGGCTACACCTTC. It codes for CASSPGTGVGYTF.

The V gene is TRBV18, the J gene TRBJ2-7, with D perhaps matching TRBD1 (6 bases). This CDR3 contains 16 residues. Trimming cost V 1 base and J 5 bases, with 18 bases left between them. Germline CDR1 is KGHSH and CDR2 is LQKENI. CDR3 residues: CASSPLQDSMTDEQYF. As DNA, the CDR3 is TGTGCCAGCTCACCACTCCAGGACAGTATGACCGACGAGCAGTACTTC.

The V call is TRBV18, the J call TRBJ2-3, with 11 nucleotides matching TRBD2. Germline V gene lookup returns CDR1 KGHSH and CDR2 LQKENI. This CDR3 has 15 residues. Trimming took 1 base from V and 5 from J; bases not matched to a gene: 2. CDR3 DNA: TGTGCCAGCTCACCACTAGCGGGGGGGCAAGATACGCAGTATTTT. As protein: CASSPLAGGQDTQYF.

The chain employs TRBV28 and TRBJ2-5, with 9 bases aligning to TRBD1. CDR3 length equals 13 residues. With 8 bases clipped from V and 2 bases from J, the junction kept 3 bases outside the gene matches. The germline CDR1 and CDR2 sequences are MDHEN and SYDVKM. CDR3 region: CASGTGLQETQYF. CDR3 DNA: TGTGCCAGCGGGACAGGGCTACAAGAGACCCAGTACTTC.